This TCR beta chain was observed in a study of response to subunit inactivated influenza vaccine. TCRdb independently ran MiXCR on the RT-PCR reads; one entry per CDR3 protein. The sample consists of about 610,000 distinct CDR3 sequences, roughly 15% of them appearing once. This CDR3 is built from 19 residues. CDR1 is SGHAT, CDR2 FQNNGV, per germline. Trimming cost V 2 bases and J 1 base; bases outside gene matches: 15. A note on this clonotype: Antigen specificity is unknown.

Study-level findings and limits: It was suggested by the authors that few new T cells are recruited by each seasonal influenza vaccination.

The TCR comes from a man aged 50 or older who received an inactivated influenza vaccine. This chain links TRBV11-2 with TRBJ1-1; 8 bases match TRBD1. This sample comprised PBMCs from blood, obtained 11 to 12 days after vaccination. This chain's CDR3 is CASSLRIWLQGGENTEAFF. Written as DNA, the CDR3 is TGTGCCAGCAGCTTAAGGATTTGGTTACAGGGGGGGGAGAACACTGAAGCTTTCTTT.